The 5 T cell receptor beta chains given below trace back to one sample, sequenced in a study of T-cell memory formation after mild COVID-19. TCRdb recomputed calls from the 5' RACE reads with MiXCR, one row per CDR3 protein. The sample consists of hundreds of thousands of distinct CDR3 sequences, over 15% of them appearing once. The sequencing input was PBMCs or a T cell subset sorted from them (not recorded which). The receptors come from an adult woman who had mild COVID-19 (a few samples of this study predate the infection). Cell type and time point are not known.

The rearrangement uses TRBV5-1 and TRBJ2-7, with TRBD2 as a possible D gene (5 bases). The V end lost 3 bases, the J end lost 2 bases, and 12 bases lay between the germline ends. CDR3 length: 14 amino acids. From germline, CDR1 is SGHRS and CDR2 YFSETQ. As DNA, the CDR3 is TGCGCCAGCAGCTCCGGACTCGCGACCTACGAGCAGTACTTC. Translated: CASSSGLATYEQYF.

This clonotype was found many times. J is TRBJ1-2 and V is TRBV19; D is possibly TRBD1 (6 bases). Germline CDR1 reads LNHDA; CDR2 reads SQIVND (reference sequence). The CDR3 runs 14 residues. Trimming removed 6 bases at V and 0 bases at J, with 11 bases between. CDR3 DNA: TGTGCCAGTAGGGAGGACAGCTCTAACTATGGCTACACCTTC. As protein: CASREDSSNYGYTF.

CDR3 DNA: TGTGCCAGCAGCTCTCCTCCGAATCTTGCCGAGCAGTACTTC. Encoded protein: CASSSPPNLAEQYF. The rearrangement joins TRBV7-2 to TRBJ2-7; D is unresolved. Germline CDR1 is SGHTA and CDR2 is FQGNSA. The CDR3 loop spans 14 amino acids. Trimming cost V 4 bases and J 6 bases, with 16 bases left between them.

The genes are TRBV27 and TRBJ2-7; 9 bases map to TRBD1. This CDR3 spans 15 amino acids. Germline lookup yields CDR1 MNHEY and CDR2 SMNVEV (reference sequence). Trimming removed 0 bases from V and 2 bases from J; junction bases left unmatched: 2. CDR3: CASSLSGTGTYEQYF. DNA for the CDR3: TGTGCCAGCAGTTTATCGGGGACAGGGACCTACGAGCAGTACTTC.

This clonotype turned up a few times. The rearrangement uses TRBV5-1 and TRBJ2-3; D ambiguous. This CDR3 contains 15 residues. Trimming removed 6 bases at V and 0 bases at J, with 14 bases between. Germline CDR1 reads SGHRS; CDR2 reads YFSETQ. The CDR3 DNA reads TGCGCCAGCAACGGCAGAACTGACAGCACAGATACGCAGTATTTT. It specifies CASNGRTDSTDTQYF.